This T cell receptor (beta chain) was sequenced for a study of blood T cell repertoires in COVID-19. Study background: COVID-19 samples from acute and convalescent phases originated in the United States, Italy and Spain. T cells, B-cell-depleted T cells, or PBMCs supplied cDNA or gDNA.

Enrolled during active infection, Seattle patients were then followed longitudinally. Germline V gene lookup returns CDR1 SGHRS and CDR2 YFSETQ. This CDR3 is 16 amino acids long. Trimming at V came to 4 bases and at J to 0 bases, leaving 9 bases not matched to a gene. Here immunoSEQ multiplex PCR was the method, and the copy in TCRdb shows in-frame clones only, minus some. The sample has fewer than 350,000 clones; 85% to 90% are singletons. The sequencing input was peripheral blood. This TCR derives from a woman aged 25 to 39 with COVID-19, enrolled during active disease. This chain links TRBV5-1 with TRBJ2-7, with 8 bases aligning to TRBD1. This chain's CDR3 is CASSPSWQGASYEQYF. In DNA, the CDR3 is TGCGCCAGCAGCCCCTCCTGGCAGGGGGCCTCCTACGAGCAGTACTTC.